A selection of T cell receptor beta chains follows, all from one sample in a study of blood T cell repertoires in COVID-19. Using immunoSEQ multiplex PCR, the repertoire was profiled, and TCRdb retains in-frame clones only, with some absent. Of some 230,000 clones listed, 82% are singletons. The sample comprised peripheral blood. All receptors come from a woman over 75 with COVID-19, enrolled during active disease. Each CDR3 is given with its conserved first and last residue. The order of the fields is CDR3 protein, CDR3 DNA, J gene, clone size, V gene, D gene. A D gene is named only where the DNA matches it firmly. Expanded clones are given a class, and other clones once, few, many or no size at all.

CDR3 protein: CASSDKVGTDTQYF
CDR3 DNA: TGTGCCAGCAGCGACAAAGTCGGCACAGATACGCAGTATTTT
J gene: TRBJ2-3
clone size: -
V gene: TRBV7-2
D gene: -

CDR3 protein: CASSEPGLAGGRSTDTQYF
CDR3 DNA: TGTGCCAGCAGCGAGCCGGGACTAGCGGGGGGGAGGAGCACAGATACGCAGTATTTT
J gene: TRBJ2-3
clone size: few
V gene: TRBV2
D gene: TRBD2

CDR3 protein: CASSLKYRHNYGYTF
CDR3 DNA: TGTGCCAGCAGCTTAAAATACAGACATAACTATGGCTACACCTTC
J gene: TRBJ1-2
clone size: -
V gene: TRBV7-3
D gene: -

CDR3 protein: CAWSFSHRERYTF
CDR3 DNA: TGTGCCTGGAGTTTTTCCCACAGGGAACGCTACACCTTC
J gene: TRBJ1-2
clone size: -
V gene: TRBV30
D gene: -

CDR3 protein: CASSLSYSVVNQPQHF
CDR3 DNA: TGTGCCAGCAGTTTATCATACAGTGTAGTCAATCAGCCCCAGCATTTT
J gene: TRBJ1-5
clone size: -
V gene: TRBV27
D gene: -

CDR3 protein: CASRTTGSLTAFF
CDR3 DNA: TGTGCCAGCAGGACGACAGGGTCATTAACCGCTTTCTTT
J gene: TRBJ1-1
clone size: -
V gene: TRBV27
D gene: TRBD1

CDR3 protein: CASSRSPGSGELFF
CDR3 DNA: TGTGCCAGCAGTCGTTCCCCGGGGTCTGGGGAGCTGTTTTTT
J gene: TRBJ2-2
clone size: -
V gene: TRBV6-5
D gene: -

CDR3 protein: CASSLIVAGGYTF
CDR3 DNA: TGTGCCAGCAGCTTAATCGTGGCTGGTGGCTACACCTTC
J gene: TRBJ1-2
clone size: -
V gene: TRBV7-2
D gene: -

CDR3 protein: CASSWTGVRTEAFF
CDR3 DNA: TGCGCCAGCAGCTGGACAGGGGTGAGGACTGAAGCTTTCTTT
J gene: TRBJ1-1
clone size: -
V gene: TRBV5-1
D gene: TRBD1

CDR3 protein: CASSHLGQVKTEAFF
CDR3 DNA: TGCGCCAGCAGCCACCTTGGACAGGTCAAGACTGAAGCTTTCTTT
J gene: TRBJ1-1
clone size: once
V gene: TRBV4-3
D gene: TRBD1

CDR3 protein: CASGGLRGKNIQYF
CDR3 DNA: TGTGCCAGCGGTGGACTTCGCGGCAAAAACATTCAGTACTTC
J gene: TRBJ2-4
clone size: -
V gene: TRBV28
D gene: -

CDR3 protein: CASSQAWQGPLNTIYF
CDR3 DNA: TGCGCCAGCAGCCAAGCGTGGCAGGGGCCTTTAAACACCATATATTTT
J gene: TRBJ1-3
clone size: -
V gene: TRBV4-3
D gene: -

CDR3 protein: CAWSPGLAGGGDTQYF
CDR3 DNA: TGTGCCTGGAGTCCGGGACTAGCGGGAGGAGGAGATACGCAGTATTTT
J gene: TRBJ2-3
clone size: -
V gene: TRBV30
D gene: TRBD2

CDR3 protein: CASREGVLYGYTF
CDR3 DNA: TGTGCCAGCAGAGAAGGGGTTCTGTATGGCTACACCTTC
J gene: TRBJ1-2
clone size: few
V gene: TRBV28
D gene: -

CDR3 protein: CASRRRDSQETQYF
CDR3 DNA: TGTGCCAGCAGACGCCGGGACTCCCAAGAGACCCAGTACTTC
J gene: TRBJ2-5
clone size: -
V gene: TRBV6-5
D gene: -

CDR3 protein: CASSQVGTGLSPLHF
CDR3 DNA: TGTGCCAGCAGCCAAGTGGGGACAGGGCTTTCACCCCTCCACTTT
J gene: TRBJ1-6
clone size: -
V gene: TRBV3-1/TRBV3-2
D gene: TRBD1

CDR3 protein: CASSPGQVSMAYGYTF
CDR3 DNA: TGTGCCAGCAGTCCGGGACAGGTCTCAATGGCCTATGGCTACACCTTC
J gene: TRBJ1-2
clone size: -
V gene: TRBV2
D gene: TRBD1

CDR3 protein: CASSLSGRVPNQPQHF
CDR3 DNA: TGTGCCAGCAGCTTAAGTGGGAGGGTTCCGAATCAGCCCCAGCATTTT
J gene: TRBJ1-5
clone size: -
V gene: TRBV7-2
D gene: -

CDR3 protein: CASSLTSGGFPHEQYF
CDR3 DNA: TGCGCCAGCAGCTTGACTAGCGGGGGGTTTCCCCACGAGCAGTACTTC
J gene: TRBJ2-7
clone size: -
V gene: TRBV5-1
D gene: TRBD2

CDR3 protein: CASSRTGLATEAFF
CDR3 DNA: TGTGCCAGCTCACGAACAGGGTTGGCCACTGAAGCTTTCTTT
J gene: TRBJ1-1
clone size: -
V gene: TRBV27
D gene: -

CDR3 protein: CASSDRARGQGAYVREQYF
CDR3 DNA: TGTGCCAGCAGCGACCGGGCTCGTGGACAGGGGGCGTACGTCCGCGAGCAGTACTTC
J gene: TRBJ2-7
clone size: many
V gene: TRBV6-4
D gene: TRBD1

CDR3 protein: CAWSVWGTSYQETQYF
CDR3 DNA: TGTGCCTGGAGTGTTTGGGGGACTTCATACCAAGAGACCCAGTACTTC
J gene: TRBJ2-5
clone size: -
V gene: TRBV30
D gene: -

CDR3 protein: CASSQGGGPYEQYF
CDR3 DNA: TGTGCCAGCAGCCAAGGCGGCGGCCCCTACGAGCAGTACTTC
J gene: TRBJ2-7
clone size: once
V gene: TRBV3-1/TRBV3-2
D gene: -

CDR3 protein: CASCRLAQETQYF
CDR3 DNA: TGTGCCAGCTGCAGACTAGCGCAAGAGACCCAGTACTTC
J gene: TRBJ2-5
clone size: -
V gene: TRBV7-8
D gene: TRBD2

CDR3 protein: CASNRQGQTYEQYF
CDR3 DNA: TGTGCCAGCAATAGACAGGGGCAGACCTACGAGCAGTACTTC
J gene: TRBJ2-7
clone size: -
V gene: TRBV6-1
D gene: TRBD1

CDR3 protein: CASSLTGGSYNEQFF
CDR3 DNA: TGCGCCAGCAGCCTTACAGGGGGATCCTACAATGAGCAGTTCTTC
J gene: TRBJ2-1
clone size: -
V gene: TRBV4-3
D gene: TRBD1

CDR3 protein: CASSVAEGLPYNEQFF
CDR3 DNA: TGTGCCAGCAGCGTAGCGGAGGGACTACCCTACAATGAGCAGTTCTTC
J gene: TRBJ2-1
clone size: -
V gene: TRBV9
D gene: TRBD2

CDR3 protein: CASSLGRALSEKLFF
CDR3 DNA: TGCGCCAGCAGCTTGGGGCGGGCATTGAGTGAAAAACTGTTTTTT
J gene: TRBJ1-4
clone size: -
V gene: TRBV5-1
D gene: -

CDR3 protein: CASTLSGSGNNEQFF
CDR3 DNA: TGTGCCAGCACCCTTAGCGGGAGCGGAAACAATGAGCAGTTCTTC
J gene: TRBJ2-1
clone size: -
V gene: TRBV6-6
D gene: TRBD2

CDR3 protein: CASSRGQGRTEAFF
CDR3 DNA: TGTGCCAGCAGCCGGGGACAGGGAAGAACTGAAGCTTTCTTT
J gene: TRBJ1-1
clone size: -
V gene: TRBV5-5
D gene: TRBD1

CDR3 protein: CASSERGTGGKPLHF
CDR3 DNA: TGTGCCAGCAGTGAACGGGGGACAGGGGGTAAACCCCTCCACTTT
J gene: TRBJ1-6
clone size: few
V gene: TRBV25-1
D gene: TRBD1

CDR3 protein: CASSWTGKGQPQHF
CDR3 DNA: TGTGCCAGCAGCTGGACAGGGAAAGGTCAGCCCCAGCATTTT
J gene: TRBJ1-5
clone size: -
V gene: TRBV3-1/TRBV3-2
D gene: TRBD1